The 20 T cell receptor beta chains presented below share a single source sample, sequenced in a study of human T cells and chemical hapten exposure. Time point in this sample: patch test 2, 6 weeks after DPC sensitization. The treatment was: therapeutic diphenylcyclopropenone sensitization with weekly scalp DPC. MiXCR, applied by TCRdb to the RACE reads, yields one record per CDR3 protein. The sample includes roughly 380,000 distinct CDR3 sequences, just under 6.5% seen only once; the top ten take roughly 5.4%. Sample: whole blood, taken in connection with sensitization to the hapten diphenylcyclopropenone (DPC). The receptors were gathered from a woman aged 18-35 years with alopecia areata. Some clones in this sample may be carry-over from other donors' samples.

This clonotype has a handful of counts. J is TRBJ2-5 and V is TRBV6-5; TRBD1 might be the D (6 bases). Germline V gene lookup returns CDR1 MNHEY and CDR2 SVGAGI. V lost 5 bases and J 1 base, leaving 14 bases between the germline ends. The CDR3 is 15 residues long. CDR3 nucleotides: TGTGCCAGCAGTCCCCAGGGGTCCCTCCAAGAGACCCAGTACTTC. It translates to CASSPQGSLQETQYF.

This clonotype was seen a few times. The V and J genes are TRBV28 and TRBJ2-7; D may be TRBD1 (6 bases). The CDR3 runs to 14 residues. Trimming left V 7 bases short and J 1 base short, with 14 bases between. Germline-derived CDR1 and CDR2 are MDHEN and SYDVKM. CDR3 in amino acids: CASTPAGDSYEQYF. For the CDR3, the DNA is TGTGCCAGCACTCCGGCAGGGGATTCCTACGAGCAGTACTTC.

This clonotype came up many times. The V call is TRBV7-8, the J call TRBJ2-5; 8 nucleotides line up with TRBD1. Per germline, CDR1 SGHVS and CDR2 FQNEAQ. There are 16 residues in the CDR3. With V trimmed by 5 bases and J by 2 bases, 10 bases remained unmatched. The CDR3 sequence is CASSRTRQGPQETQYF. The CDR3 DNA follows: TGTGCCAGCAGCCGAACCCGACAGGGGCCTCAAGAGACCCAGTACTTC.

The chain is built from TRBV27 and TRBJ1-6; 7 positions agree with TRBD1. This CDR3 region has 15 residues. Germline assignment: CDR1 MNHEY and CDR2 SMNVEV (reference sequence). Trimming removed 0 bases from V and 7 bases from J; junction bases left unmatched: 3. The CDR3 DNA reads as TGTGCCAGCAGTTTATCCGGGGACAGAAATTCACCCCTCCACTTT. Protein: CASSLSGDRNSPLHF.

This clonotype showed up just a few times. The chain employs TRBV6-5 and TRBJ1-4, with TRBD1 identical over 9 bases. The CDR3 sequence is 18 residues long. The V gene end was trimmed by 0 bases and the J gene end by 4 bases; junction bases not matched to a gene: 9. Germline CDR1 MNHEY, CDR2 SVGAGI. In DNA, the CDR3 is TGTGCCAGCAGTTACTCGAGTCAACCGGGACAGGGTAATGAAAAACTGTTTTTT. It codes for CASSYSSQPGQGNEKLFF.

The rearrangement uses TRBV20-1 and TRBJ2-3, with D possibly matching TRBD2 (6 bases). V was pared by 5 bases and J by 3 bases, with 9 bases between. Germline values: CDR1 DFQATT, CDR2 SNEGSKA (reference sequence). This CDR3 has 12 amino acids. CDR3 sequence: CSAQLATDTQYF. The CDR3 nucleotides read TGCAGTGCTCAACTAGCAACAGATACGCAGTATTTT.

This clonotype has just a few counts. The V gene is TRBV11-3, the J gene TRBJ2-3; D might be TRBD2 (6 bases). Looked up from germline, CDR1 is SGHNT and CDR2 is YENEEA. With 0 bases removed from V and 8 bases from J, the gap between germline ends came to 9 bases. The CDR3 is made up of 13 amino acids. The DNA for the CDR3 is TGTGCCAGCAGCTTAGATGAGGGAGGTACGCAGTATTTT. Translating gives CASSLDEGGTQYF.

V usage is TRBV12-5 and J usage is TRBJ1-2; 7 bases fit TRBD1. Trimming removed 5 bases from V and 2 bases from J; junction bases left unmatched: 17. The CDR3 length is 18 residues. Germline values: CDR1 LGHNT, CDR2 FRNRAP. The DNA for the CDR3 is TGTGCTAGTGGTCCGCCGCCCCGGACAGGTACAAACAACTATGGCTACACCTTC. Amino acid sequence: CASGPPPRTGTNNYGYTF.

The J gene is TRBJ2-7, the V gene TRBV20-1; TRBD2 matches 8 bases. CDR3 length equals 12 residues. Germline CDR1 and CDR2: DFQATT and SNEGSKA (reference sequence). The V and J ends lost 6 bases and 5 bases, in that order; junction bases with no gene match: 6. CDR3 loop: CSADRGGHEQYF. The DNA of the CDR3 is TGCAGTGCGGACCGGGGGGGCCACGAGCAGTACTTC.

This rearrangement joins TRBV2 to TRBJ2-5; D possibly corresponds to TRBD1 (6 bases). The CDR3 covers 15 residues. Deletions cut 5 bases from V and 1 base from J, with 14 bases between. The germline V gene encodes CDR1 SNHLY and CDR2 FYNNEI. This CDR3 is CASSQIRDTQETQYF. In nucleotides, the CDR3 is TGTGCCAGCAGTCAAATCCGGGACACCCAAGAGACCCAGTACTTC.

The chain links TRBV6-6 to TRBJ2-3; no reliable D call. The germline CDR1 and CDR2 sequences are MNHNY and SVGAGI (reference sequence). The V and J ends lost 2 bases and 6 bases respectively, with 6 bases between them. There are 12 residues in the CDR3. This CDR3 is CASSYPRDTQYF. CDR3 DNA: TGTGCCAGCAGTTACCCCCGCGATACGCAGTATTTT.

The chain employs TRBV7-6 and TRBJ2-1; 9 bases map to TRBD2. Losses at the gene ends were 1 base for V and 8 bases for J; bases not matched to a gene: 6. The CDR3 has 15 residues. Germline lookup yields CDR1 SGHVS and CDR2 FNYEAQ. The CDR3 DNA reads as TGTGCCAGCAGCTTAGTGGCGGGGGGGTCGGATGAGCAGTTCTTC. Its translation: CASSLVAGGSDEQFF.

The rearrangement links TRBV20-1 to TRBJ1-5; no clear D. The V end was cut by 1 base, the J end by 0 bases, with 4 bases between. This CDR3 is 13 amino acids long. CDR1 and CDR2 (germline): DFQATT, SNEGSKA (reference sequence). The CDR3 coding sequence is TGCAGTGCTAGAGCCGATAGCAATCAGCCCCAGCATTTT. Translating gives CSARADSNQPQHF.

Ten or more counts support this clonotype. V gene TRBV18 combines with J gene TRBJ1-4; tentative D call: TRBD1 (6 bases). This CDR3 is built from 18 residues. Trimming removed 2 bases from V and 3 bases from J, with 19 bases in between. Germline V lookup: CDR1 KGHSH, CDR2 LQKENI. The chain's CDR3 is CASSPKALQGSPNEKLFF. CDR3 nucleotide sequence: TGTGCCAGCTCACCAAAGGCCCTACAGGGATCGCCTAATGAAAAACTGTTTTTT.

This chain connects TRBV7-9 to TRBJ1-1; a weak D match, TRBD1 (5 bases). The V gene lost 1 base and the J gene lost 8 bases, with 8 bases spanning the gap. This CDR3 has 12 residues. Germline loops: CDR1 SEHNR, CDR2 FQNEAQ (reference sequence). The CDR3 DNA sequence: TGTGCCAGCAGCTTAGTCAGGGAAGAAGCTTTCTTT. Encoded protein: CASSLVREEAFF.

This clonotype was observed a few times. J is TRBJ2-3 and V is TRBV7-2; 8 nucleotides match TRBD2. The CDR3 length is 13 residues. CDR1 and CDR2 from the germline V gene are SGHTA and FQGNSA. Trimming at V came to 2 bases and at J to 8 bases, leaving 3 bases not matched to a gene. CDR3 amino acids: CASSLKRGFTQYF. The CDR3 DNA follows: TGTGCCAGCAGCTTAAAGCGGGGGTTTACGCAGTATTTT.

The rearrangement uses TRBV12-3 or TRBV12-4 and TRBJ2-1; D might be TRBD2 (5 bases). Trimming took 6 bases from V and 0 from J, leaving 18 bases between them. The CDR3 has 17 amino acids. The CDR3 bases are TGTGCCAGCAGCCAGCAAGCGGCGGATAGCTCCTACAATGAGCAGTTCTTC. It yields the protein CASSQQAADSSYNEQFF.

V gene TRBV12-5 combines with J gene TRBJ1-1; 9 nucleotides match TRBD1. The V gene's germline CDR1 is LGHNT and CDR2 FRNRAP. CDR3 size: 17 residues. The V segment lost 1 base and the J segment 4 bases; nucleotides outside the gene matches: 10. CDR3 nucleotides: TGTGCTAGTGGTTTGGAACCACAGGGGGCGGTCAGCACTGAAGCTTTCTTT. This gives the protein CASGLEPQGAVSTEAFF. The whole variable domain, remainder taken from reference TRBV12-5 and TRBJ1-1, is DARVTQTPRHKVTEMGQEVTMRCQPILGHNTVFWYRQTMMQGLELLAYFRNRAPLDDSGMPKDRFSAEMPDATLATLKIQPSEPRDSAVYFCASGLEPQGAVSTEAFFGQGTRLTVV.

This clonotype has ten or more counts. The J gene is TRBJ1-1, the V gene TRBV18; D is ambiguous. In germline, CDR1 is KGHSH, CDR2 LQKENI. The CDR3 has 14 residues. Trimming shortened V by 3 bases and J by 5 bases, and 13 bases separated the two germline ends. The CDR3 spells CASSPSNGRTEAFF. CDR3 DNA sequence: TGTGCCAGCTCACCGTCAAACGGTAGAACTGAAGCTTTCTTT.

This clonotype turned up a few times. The V and J genes are TRBV7-2 and TRBJ1-6, with D possibly being TRBD1 (5 bases). The CDR3 extends over 16 amino acids. Looked up from germline, CDR1 is SGHTA and CDR2 is FQGNSA. V lost 5 bases to trimming and J lost 11 bases, with 22 bases between them. The CDR3 nucleotides are TGTGCCAGCAGCGTCCGTCCGGGGACTATAAAGGCACCCCTCCACTTT. It is translated as CASSVRPGTIKAPLHF.